The T cell receptor beta chain described here comes from a study of blood T cells in healthy people across ages (dated by TCRdb to between 2015 and 2016). General notes on the study: In model experiments, template switching captured about one uniquely barcoded TCR beta cDNA molecule for every two T cells. The study measured age-related changes in TCR beta repertoire diversity using deep sequencing normalized with unique cDNA molecular identifiers. The donors were split into four age groups: young (average 16 years), middle-aged (around 37), aged (over 55) and long-lived (more than 80). To avoid experimental bias, donors of different ages were spread randomly across the sequencing lanes. Using the same blood draw, the study looked at two additional independent replicas of 1 million unique cDNA reads for two donors, one aged 18 to 30 and the other aged 80 or older.

Summary of the overall study and its limitations: Conclusive comparison of naive and antigen-experienced compartments was prevented by the profiling of bulk unsorted PBMCs. A strong correlation was found between observed TCR beta diversity and the percentage of naive T cells measured by flow cytometry. Compared with the aged group, the long-lived group had more naive CD4+ T cells, fewer expanded clones and increased TCR diversity, a pattern suggesting age selection. Because donor CMV infection status was unknown, age-related changes in expanded clonotypes were potentially confounded. Total diversity estimates from one million sequenced T cells were considered lower bounds and underestimates. Observed TCR beta diversity per million T cells fell roughly linearly with age, and a significant reduction was already apparent by age about 38.

The library relied on 5' RACE. TCRdb shows the sequencer as Illumina HiSeq 2500. A second PCR of roughly 6 to 11 cycles was run with a J-beta primer mix and a sample-barcoded 5' primer. A template-switch 5' adaptor carrying 12 random nucleotides introduced a unique molecular identifier onto each TCR beta cDNA molecule. Each sample yielded at least 3 million CDR3-containing paired-end reads. All of the RNA was converted into first-strand cDNA using the Mint cDNA synthesis kit, with a TRBC-specific oligonucleotide serving as the primer. All cDNA was treated with uracil-DNA glycosylase and then went through a first 18-cycle PCR with the universal primers M1SS and BC2_uni_R. Per the authors' processing: Each sample was normalized by randomly selecting 1 million high-quality reads, each carrying a distinct molecular identifier. Reads sharing molecular identifiers were discarded rather than binned into consensus sequences. CDR3 identification, clonotype clustering and error correction used MiTCR with a Q25 quality threshold and the strictest error-elimination algorithm. A nonparametric unseen species model with Euler transformation was used to estimate a lower bound on total TCR beta diversity. Using fastp at Q25 and MiXCR, TCRdb reprocessed the public reads and kept productive beta chains. Each entry is one CDR3 protein sequence, shown with its most common DNA and genes. TCRdb's processing, not the authors', yielded these V and J calls. The sample table lists about 730,000 distinct CDR3 sequences, approximately 39% of them with a count of one. Jointly, the top ten make up 20% to 25% of the sample.

Its CDR3 holds 13 amino acids, cysteine through phenylalanine. Only the CDR3 DNA stays, 39 bases, in frame from base 1. Reading the germline V gene gives CDR1 SQVTM and CDR2 ANQGSEA. V loses 3 bases, J loses 11 bases, and the germline ends lie 19 bases apart. Points on this clonotype: No antigen is known for it. Per-base qualities were not stored, and no clone one base away is much larger.

The 39 donors, aged roughly 6 to 90 years, were systemically healthy Caucasian individuals from Russia. Each donor gave around 9.5 milliliters of peripheral blood, collected into EDTA-treated Vacutainer tubes. PBMCs were isolated by Ficoll-Paque density-gradient centrifugation, with at least 6 million obtained per sample. Total RNA was extracted from PBMCs with Trizol reagent, with at least 6 micrograms obtained per sample. Naive CD45RAhigh/CD27high T cell percentages were measured by flow cytometry on a PBMC aliquot from every donor. Sequencing used blood. Rearrangement joined TRBV29-1 to TRBJ2-5, with TRBD1 as a weak D call on 6 bases. This receptor was obtained from a woman aged 55-70 years in good health. The sequenced DNA is TGCAGCGTTGAGAGGGGGACCTACAATGAGCAGTACTTC. The resulting protein is CSVERGTYNEQYF.